This T cell receptor beta chain derives from a study of blood T cell repertoires in COVID-19. Study-wide context: Some COVID-19 samples were acute and others convalescent; all came from the United States, Italy and Spain. Nucleic acid was either cDNA or gDNA, and it came from T cells, B-cell-depleted T cells, or PBMCs.

Original data processing: Estimated nucleated cell counts came from reference gene primer amplification. Some clones are missing from TCRdb's copy, which holds only in-frame ones; the method was immunoSEQ multiplex PCR. The DNA was the basis for D and trimming; V, J and clone size are from that table. The profile shows about 140,000 clones, roughly 85% of them singletons. Germline V lookup: CDR1 SGHRS, CDR2 YFSETQ. Trimming pared 1 base from V and 2 bases from J, leaving 9 bases between. This CDR3 has 14 residues. The V call is TRBV5-1, the J call TRBJ1-2; D remains ambiguous. Sequenced material: peripheral blood. The receptor was isolated from a man between 60 and 75 years old with acute or convalescent COVID-19. This chain's CDR3 is CASSLSTLNYGYTF. The CDR3 region has the DNA TGCGCCAGCAGCTTGTCCACCCTAAACTATGGCTACACCTTC.